One sample yielded the 30 T cell receptor beta chains listed below, sequenced in a study of T cells in localized non-small cell lung cancer. Measured with immunoSEQ multiplex PCR; TCRdb has only the in-frame clones, and not every one. This table holds under 65,000 clones, about 90% found once. The specimen comprised peripheral blood, sampled before any cancer treatment. Receptors originate from a man between 40 and 70 years old with stage I squamous cell lung carcinoma.

V and J are TRBV4-2 and TRBJ2-7; TRBD1 matches at 9 bases. CDR1 is LGHNA and CDR2 is YNFKEQ in the germline V gene. The V segment lost 4 bases and the J segment 6 bases; nucleotides outside the gene matches: 4. This CDR3 comprises 13 residues. The CDR3 DNA reads as TGTGCCAGCAGCCGGGACAGGGATCGCGAGCAGTACTTC. Protein product: CASSRDRDREQYF.

This sequence joins TRBV28 and TRBJ2-3; TRBD2 might be the D (5 bases). Germline V gives CDR1 MDHEN, CDR2 SYDVKM. CDR3 length: 15 residues. With 3 bases removed from V and 0 bases from J, the gap between germline ends came to 10 bases. The CDR3 loop is CASSFSSGSTDTQYF. The CDR3, as DNA: TGTGCCAGCAGTTTTTCGAGCGGCAGCACAGATACGCAGTATTTT. The whole variable domain, filled in from reference TRBV28 and TRBJ2-3, reads DVKVTQSSRYLVKRTGEKVFLECVQDMDHENMFWYRQDPGLGLRLIYFSYDVKMKEKGDIPEGYSVSREKKERFSLILESASTNQTSMYLCASSFSSGSTDTQYFGPGTRLTVL.

J is TRBJ2-7 and V is TRBV5-4; TRBD2 might be the D (5 bases). V lost 2 bases and J 1 base, leaving 10 bases between the germline ends. CDR1 and CDR2 (germline): SGHNT, YYREEE (reference sequence). CDR3 length: 14 residues. Written as DNA, the CDR3 is TGTGCCAGCAGCTTCAGAGGGAATTCCTACGAGCAGTACTTC. Residues: CASSFRGNSYEQYF.

This chain joins TRBV7-3 and TRBJ2-3; D is perhaps TRBD2 (5 bases). This CDR3 has 15 residues. V gave up 5 bases and J gave up 3 bases, with 15 bases separating them. Germline CDR1 is SGHTA and CDR2 is FQGTGA. Here the CDR3 DNA reads TGTGCCAGCAGCCCCAGAAGGGAGACTACAGATACGCAGTATTTT. Translating gives CASSPRRETTDTQYF.

V is TRBV13 and J is TRBJ2-7; 7 bases map to TRBD1. Trimming took 0 bases from V and 0 from J; bases not matched to a gene: 2. Per germline, CDR1 PRHDT and CDR2 FYEKMQ (reference sequence). The CDR3 sequence is 15 residues long. The CDR3 nucleotides read TGTGCCAGCAGCTTAGGACAGGGGTTCTCCTACGAGCAGTACTTC. Amino acid sequence: CASSLGQGFSYEQYF.

This clone showed up just a few times. The chain uses TRBV27 and TRBJ1-1, with 9 bases lining up with TRBD1. Trimming took 5 bases from V and 0 from J; bases not matched to a gene: 10. This CDR3 is built from 17 residues. In germline, CDR1 is MNHEY, CDR2 SMNVEV (reference sequence). The CDR3 DNA sequence: TGTGCCAGCAGTCTCGGACAGGGGCTCTTTATGAACACTGAAGCTTTCTTT. The encoded protein is CASSLGQGLFMNTEAFF.

The chain joins TRBV11-3 to TRBJ2-3; 13 nucleotides align to TRBD2. With 5 bases clipped from V and 1 base from J, the junction kept 15 bases outside the gene matches. Germline V gene sequence: CDR1 SGHNT, CDR2 YENEEA. The CDR3 length is 20 residues. CDR3 residues: CASSPRIRTSGRMCTDTQYF. CDR3 sequence (DNA): TGTGCCAGCAGCCCGCGGATAAGGACTAGCGGGAGAATGTGCACAGATACGCAGTATTTT.

The chain employs TRBV4-1 and TRBJ1-4, with D possibly being TRBD1 (5 bases). V was clipped by 4 bases and J by 8 bases, with 14 bases between them. The CDR3 contains 14 residues. The germline V gene has CDR1 MGHRA and CDR2 YSYEKL. The CDR3 is CASSRGENNEKLFF. DNA of the CDR3: TGCGCCAGCAGCCGAGGGGAGAATAACGAAAAACTGTTTTTT.

The gene calls are TRBV7-9 and TRBJ2-1; TRBD2 might be the D (7 bases). Trimming pared 3 bases from V and 7 bases from J, leaving 13 bases between. Germline values: CDR1 SEHNR, CDR2 FQNEAQ (reference sequence). The CDR3 totals 14 residues. The CDR3 region is CASSFGGLENEQFF. CDR3 DNA sequence: TGTGCCAGCAGCTTCGGGGGGCTAGAGAATGAGCAGTTCTTC.

The gene calls are TRBV27 and TRBJ2-3, with TRBD1 matching 8 bases. CDR1 and CDR2 from the germline V gene are MNHEY and SMNVEV (reference sequence). The CDR3 runs 13 residues. The junction had 7 bases not matched to a gene; V was cut back by 10 bases and J by 4 bases. CDR3: CATSDRVSDTQYF. The CDR3 region has the DNA TGTGCCACCTCGGACAGGGTATCAGATACGCAGTATTTT.

This clone has more than one count but fewer than ten. This sequence joins TRBV5-5 and TRBJ1-1; D is uncertain. Germline loops: CDR1 SGHKS, CDR2 YYEKEE (reference sequence). The CDR3 has 17 amino acids. Trimming cost V 6 bases and J 2 bases, with 23 bases left between them. The CDR3 DNA reads as TGTGCCAGCATCCTTTTCGCAAGACGAGGAAAAAACACTGAAGCTTTCTTT. Translated, it gives CASILFARRGKNTEAFF.

The gene calls are TRBV9 and TRBJ1-2; a possible D gene is TRBD1 (5 bases). V lost 7 bases to trimming and J lost 8 bases, with 21 bases between them. The CDR3 runs 14 residues. The germline CDR1 and CDR2 sequences are SGDLS and YYNGEE. The CDR3 region is CASGPVMQGGGYTF. The CDR3 DNA reads TGTGCCAGCGGACCCGTTATGCAGGGAGGAGGCTACACCTTC.

The chain has TRBV6-1 and TRBJ2-1, with unresolved D. V shed 7 bases and J shed 5 bases, with 18 bases lying between them. The germline CDR1 and CDR2 sequences are MNHNS and SASEGT. The CDR3 has 15 amino acids. The CDR3: CASTIRRVLDNEQFF. CDR3 in DNA: TGTGCCAGCACTATCAGAAGGGTTTTGGACAATGAGCAGTTCTTC.

The chain recombines TRBV28 with TRBJ2-1; the D is unclear. The CDR3 extends over 13 amino acids. V was trimmed by 5 bases and J by 3 bases, leaving 8 bases between them. CDR1 and CDR2 (germline): MDHEN, SYDVKM. Written as DNA, the CDR3 is TGTGCCAGCAGTCCACCGGGCTACAATGAGCAGTTCTTC. This gives the protein CASSPPGYNEQFF. Drawing the rest from reference TRBV28 and TRBJ2-1, the complete variable domain is DVKVTQSSRYLVKRTGEKVFLECVQDMDHENMFWYRQDPGLGLRLIYFSYDVKMKEKGDIPEGYSVSREKKERFSLILESASTNQTSMYLCASSPPGYNEQFFGPGTRLTVL.

CDR3 in amino acids: CATLFLAGDPEQYF. The CDR3 DNA sequence: TGTGCCACGCTTTTTCTAGCGGGAGATCCGGAGCAGTACTTC. The chain links TRBV28 to TRBJ2-7, with TRBD2 identical over 10 bases. The CDR3 has 14 residues. The V gene end was trimmed by 10 bases and the J gene end by 7 bases; junction bases not matched to a gene: 13. The germline V gene encodes CDR1 MDHEN and CDR2 SYDVKM.

V usage is TRBV7-2 and J usage is TRBJ1-5, with 8 bases fitting TRBD1. V shed 2 bases and J 4 bases; nucleotides not matched to a gene: 1. This CDR3 is 14 amino acids long. The germline V gene has CDR1 SGHTA and CDR2 FQGNSA. The CDR3 DNA reads as TGTGCCAGCAGCTTACAGGGGGCGAATCAGCCCCAGCATTTT. Its protein is CASSLQGANQPQHF.

This chain links TRBV5-1 with TRBJ2-3; D is possibly TRBD2 (5 bases). The ends were cut back, 0 bases at V and 5 bases at J, with 10 bases in the middle. Germline CDR1 is SGHRS and CDR2 is YFSETQ. The CDR3 runs to 14 residues. This CDR3 is CASSLAGRGDTQYF. The CDR3 bases are TGCGCCAGCAGCTTGGCGGGCCGGGGAGATACGCAGTATTTT.

This clone was counted once. The V gene is TRBV19, the J gene TRBJ1-1, with 8 bases that match TRBD1. The CDR3 covers 14 residues. Trimming at V came to 6 bases and at J to 1 base, leaving 4 bases not matched to a gene. In germline, CDR1 is LNHDA, CDR2 SQIVND (reference sequence). DNA for the CDR3: TGTGCCAGTAGGGGACAGGTTTCGAACACTGAAGCTTTCTTT. Protein sequence: CASRGQVSNTEAFF.

The rearrangement uses TRBV7-2 and TRBJ1-2, with D unclear. Trimming pared 5 bases from V and 0 bases from J, leaving 13 bases between. The CDR3 covers 15 residues. Germline V gene data show CDR1 as SGHTA and CDR2 as FQGNSA. CDR3 in amino acids: CASSARAATNYGYTF. The CDR3 DNA follows: TGTGCCAGCAGCGCCCGGGCCGCAACTAACTATGGCTACACCTTC.

The chain carries TRBV7-8 and TRBJ2-1; 9 nucleotides line up with TRBD2. The CDR3 runs 18 residues. The germline V gene has CDR1 SGHVS and CDR2 FQNEAQ. With V trimmed by 4 bases and J by 4 bases, 14 bases remained unmatched. The CDR3 loop reads CASSSPGASGVNYNEQFF. CDR3 in DNA: TGTGCCAGCAGCTCTCCTGGGGCTAGCGGGGTTAATTACAATGAGCAGTTCTTC. Full variable domain (remainder filled in from reference TRBV7-8 and TRBJ2-1): GAGVSQSPRYKVAKRGQDVALRCDPISGHVSLFWYQQALGQGPEFLTYFQNEAQLDKSGLPSDRFFAERPEGSVSTLKIQRTQQEDSAVYLCASSSPGASGVNYNEQFFGPGTRLTVL.

The chain recombines TRBV19 with TRBJ2-1; 7 bases align to TRBD2. CDR3 length: 16 residues. Germline V lookup: CDR1 LNHDA, CDR2 SQIVND (reference sequence). V gave up 3 bases and J gave up 4 bases; unmatched junction bases: 9. CDR3 amino acids: CASSMGYGGGYNEQFF. In nucleotides, the CDR3 is TGTGCCAGTAGTATGGGGTATGGCGGGGGTTACAATGAGCAGTTCTTC.

V is TRBV30 and J is TRBJ1-3; the D is unclear. The V gene lost 0 bases and the J gene lost 0 bases, with 9 bases spanning the gap. Per germline, CDR1 GTSNPN and CDR2 SVGIG (reference sequence). The CDR3 length is 15 residues. In DNA, the CDR3 is TGTGCCTGGAGTGTACGGTTCACCTCTGGAAACACCATATATTTT. Translating gives CAWSVRFTSGNTIYF. Looking up the rest from reference TRBV30 and TRBJ1-3 gives the full variable domain: SQTIHQWPATLVQPVGSPLSLECTVEGTSNPNLYWYRQAAGRGLQLLFYSVGIGQISSEVPQNLSASRPQDRQFILSSKKLLLSDSGFYLCAWSVRFTSGNTIYFGEGSWLTVV.

The V gene is TRBV18, the J gene TRBJ2-5; either TRBD1 or TRBD2 may supply D (6 bases each). V shed 2 bases and J shed 5 bases, with 15 bases lying between them. CDR3 length: 15 residues. Looked up from germline, CDR1 is KGHSH and CDR2 is LQKENI. The CDR3 loop reads CASSPAVGGRETQYF. The CDR3 nucleotides are TGTGCCAGCTCACCAGCGGTCGGGGGCCGGGAGACCCAGTACTTC.

The J gene is TRBJ2-5, the V gene TRBV23-1; no clear D. TRBV23-1 is known as an ORF, though its function is uncertain. Trimming shortened V by 6 bases and J by 6 bases, and 11 bases separated the two germline ends. This CDR3 region has 12 residues. The CDR3 DNA sequence: TGCGCCAGCAGCCCCCGCGTTAAGACCCAGTACTTC. Amino acids: CASSPRVKTQYF.

The CDR3 protein is CASSWTGAYGYTF. The CDR3 DNA sequence: TGTGCCAGCAGTTGGACAGGGGCCTATGGCTACACCTTC. The gene calls are TRBV28 and TRBJ1-2; 9 bases fit TRBD1. CDR1 MDHEN and CDR2 SYDVKM come from the germline V gene. V lost 4 bases and J lost 4; bases outside the gene matches: 1. The CDR3 covers 13 residues.

V gene TRBV7-8 combines with J gene TRBJ1-4; D is perhaps TRBD1 (5 bases). Germline V gene data show CDR1 as SGHVS and CDR2 as FQNEAQ. This CDR3 has 17 residues. V was clipped by 5 bases and J by 8 bases, with 24 bases between them. The CDR3 DNA follows: TGTGCCAGCAGCCTCAGAAGTTTGGCGGGGGTTAGAGAAAAACTGTTTTTT. The encoded protein is CASSLRSLAGVREKLFF.

The chain links TRBV14 to TRBJ1-4; 7 nucleotides align to TRBD1. The V gene's germline CDR1 is SGHDN and CDR2 FVKESK. The CDR3 extends over 15 amino acids. Trimming removed 1 base from V and 7 bases from J; junction bases left unmatched: 6. The CDR3 here is CASSQGSRGREKLFF. In nucleotides, the CDR3 is TGTGCCAGCAGCCAAGGTTCTAGGGGGCGTGAAAAACTGTTTTTT.

The chain carries TRBV6-4 and TRBJ2-2; 11 positions agree with TRBD1. V lost 5 bases and J lost 7; bases outside the gene matches: 12. This CDR3 is built from 17 residues. Looked up from germline, CDR1 is MRHNA and CDR2 is SNTAGT. CDR3 nucleotide sequence: TGTGCCAGCAGTAACGGGACAGGGGGGAGGAGGAGCGGGGAGCTGTTTTTT. Its protein product is CASSNGTGGRRSGELFF.

The chain joins TRBV10-3 to TRBJ2-7; no clear D gene. The V and J ends lost 1 base and 0 bases respectively, with 10 bases between them. The CDR3 loop spans 15 amino acids. Germline assignment: CDR1 ENHRY and CDR2 SYGVKD. CDR3 region: CAISEFGRSSYEQYF. Written as DNA, the CDR3 is TGTGCCATCAGTGAGTTCGGGCGGTCCTCCTACGAGCAGTACTTC.

The rearrangement joins TRBV5-4 to TRBJ2-7; no definite D call. The CDR3 covers 15 residues. V was clipped by 3 bases and J by 3 bases, with 16 bases between them. Germline V gene data show CDR1 as SGHNT and CDR2 as YYREEE (reference sequence). The CDR3, as DNA: TGTGCCAGCAGCTCCCCGATGGTAGGGAACTACGAGCAGTACTTC. This encodes CASSSPMVGNYEQYF.